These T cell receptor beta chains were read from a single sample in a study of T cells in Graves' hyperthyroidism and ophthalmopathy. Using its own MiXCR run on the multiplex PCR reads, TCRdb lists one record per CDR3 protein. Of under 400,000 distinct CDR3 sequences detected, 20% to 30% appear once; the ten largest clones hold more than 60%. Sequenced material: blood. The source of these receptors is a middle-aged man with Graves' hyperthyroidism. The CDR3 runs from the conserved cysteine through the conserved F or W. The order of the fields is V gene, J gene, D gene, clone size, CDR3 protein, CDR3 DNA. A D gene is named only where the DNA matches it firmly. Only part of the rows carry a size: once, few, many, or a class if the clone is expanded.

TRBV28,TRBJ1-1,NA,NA,CASSDMSTKAFF,TGTGCCAGCAGTGATATGTCCACTAAAGCTTTCTTT
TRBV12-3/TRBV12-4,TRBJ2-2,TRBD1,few,CASSSGTGLTGELFF,TGTGCCAGCAGTTCCGGGACAGGACTAACCGGGGAGCTGTTTTTT
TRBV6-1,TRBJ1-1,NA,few,CASSEVPGAGAFF,TGTGCCAGCAGTGAAGTACCGGGGGCTGGAGCTTTCTTT
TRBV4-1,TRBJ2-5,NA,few,CASSQVAGLETQYF,TGCGCCAGCAGCCAAGTGGCGGGATTGGAGACCCAGTACTTC
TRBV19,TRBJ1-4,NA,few,CASKANTAANEKLFF,TGTGCCAGTAAGGCTAACACCGCAGCTAATGAAAAACTGTTTTTT
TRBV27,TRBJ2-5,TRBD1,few,CASSFGQGRETQYF,TGTGCCAGCAGTTTTGGACAGGGTCGAGAGACCCAGTACTTC
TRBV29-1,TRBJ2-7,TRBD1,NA,CSVVTGGSYEQYF,TGCAGCGTTGTGACAGGGGGGTCGTACGAGCAGTACTTC
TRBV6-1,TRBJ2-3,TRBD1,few,CASRDPGTGGSDTQYF,TGTGCCAGCAGGGACCCCGGGACAGGGGGGTCGGATACGCAGTATTTT
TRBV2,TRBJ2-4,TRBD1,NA,CASSKPGQEVLAKNIQYF,TGTGCCAGCAGTAAACCGGGACAGGAAGTTTTAGCCAAAAACATTCAGTACTTC
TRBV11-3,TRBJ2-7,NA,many,CASSDSGSSYEQYF,TGTGCCAGCAGCGATAGCGGTTCCTCCTACGAGCAGTACTTC
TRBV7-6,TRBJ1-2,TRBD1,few,CASSRTGDYGYTF,TGTGCCAGCAGCCGGACAGGCGACTATGGCTACACCTTC
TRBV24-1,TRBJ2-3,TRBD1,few,CATSDLMTGKPDTQYF,TGTGCCACCAGTGATTTGATGACAGGGAAGCCAGATACGCAGTATTTT
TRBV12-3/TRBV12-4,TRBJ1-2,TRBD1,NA,CASSTGASYGYTF,TGTGCCAGCAGCACAGGGGCTTCCTATGGCTACACCTTC
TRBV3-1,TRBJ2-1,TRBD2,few,CASRTTSGAYNEQFF,TGTGCCAGCAGAACCACTAGCGGGGCTTACAATGAGCAGTTCTTC
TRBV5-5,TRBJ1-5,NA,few,CASSSGNLGNQPQHF,TGTGCCAGCAGCTCGGGGAATTTGGGCAATCAGCCCCAGCATTTT
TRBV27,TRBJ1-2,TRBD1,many,CASSFKGAYGYTF,TGTGCCAGCAGTTTTAAGGGGGCGTATGGCTACACCTTC
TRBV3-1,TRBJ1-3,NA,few,CASSPTGNTIYF,TGTGCCAGCAGCCCAACTGGAAACACCATATATTTT
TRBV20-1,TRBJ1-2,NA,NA,CSARDTEPANYGYTF,TGCAGTGCTAGGGACACTGAACCGGCTAACTATGGCTACACCTTC
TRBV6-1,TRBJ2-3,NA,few,CASLKVGRTDTQYF,TGTGCCAGTCTGAAGGTGGGACGCACAGATACGCAGTATTTT
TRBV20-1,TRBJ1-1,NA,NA,CSARVKNTEAFF,TGCAGTGCTAGAGTGAAGAACACTGAAGCTTTCTTT
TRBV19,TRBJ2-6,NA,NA,CASSSIRASGANVLTF,TGTGCCAGTAGTAGTATACGGGCCTCTGGGGCCAACGTCCTGACTTTC
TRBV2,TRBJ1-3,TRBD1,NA,CASRQDRGNTIYF,TGTGCCAGCAGACAGGACAGGGGCAACACCATATATTTT
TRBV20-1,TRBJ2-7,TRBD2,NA,CSARPGTRTYERYF,TGCAGTGCTAGACCCGGGACTAGAACCTACGAGCGGTACTTC
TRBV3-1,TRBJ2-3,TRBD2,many,CASSQDLAGGTDTQYF,TGTGCCAGCAGCCAAGATCTAGCGGGAGGCACAGATACGCAGTATTTT
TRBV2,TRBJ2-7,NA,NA,CASRIHEQYF,TGTGCCAGCAGGATACACGAGCAGTACTTC
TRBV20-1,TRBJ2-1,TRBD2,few,CSATRLARNEQFF,TGCAGTGCTACCCGACTAGCTCGGAATGAGCAGTTCTTC
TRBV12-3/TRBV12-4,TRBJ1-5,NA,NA,CASSPQGQPQHF,TGTGCCAGCAGCCCCCAGGGGCAGCCCCAGCATTTT
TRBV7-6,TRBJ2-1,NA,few,CASSGLGEQFF,TGTGCCAGCAGCGGTTTAGGAGAGCAGTTCTTC
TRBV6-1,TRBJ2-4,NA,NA,CASSEAPRVIQYF,TGTGCCAGCAGTGAAGCGCCGAGGGTGATTCAGTACTTC
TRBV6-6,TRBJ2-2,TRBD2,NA,CASSYGGLAGGANTGELFF,TGTGCCAGCAGTTACGGCGGACTAGCGGGAGGCGCGAACACCGGGGAGCTGTTTTTT
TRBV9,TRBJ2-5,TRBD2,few,CASSVAGTSGRETQYF,TGTGCCAGCAGCGTAGCAGGGACTAGCGGGAGAGAGACCCAGTACTTC
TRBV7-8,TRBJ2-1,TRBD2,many,CASSLAQMLSGILNEQFF,TGTGCCAGCAGCTTAGCCCAGATGCTTAGCGGGATTTTAAATGAGCAGTTCTTC
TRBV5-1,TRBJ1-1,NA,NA,CASRSGQNTEAFF,TGCGCCAGCAGGTCGGGACAGAACACTGAAGCTTTCTTT
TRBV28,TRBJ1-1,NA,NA,CASSRPWQAGNTEAFF,TGTGCCAGCAGTCGCCCCTGGCAGGCCGGGAACACTGAAGCTTTCTTT
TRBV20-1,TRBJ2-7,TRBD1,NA,CSARPGQAPSYEQYF,TGCAGTGCTAGACCGGGACAGGCCCCCTCCTACGAGCAGTACTTC
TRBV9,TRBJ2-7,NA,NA,CASTTGGGQYF,TGTGCCAGCACCACGGGGGGCGGGCAGTACTTC
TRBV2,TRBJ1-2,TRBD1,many,CASRVGTDYGYTF,TGTGCCAGCAGAGTTGGGACAGATTATGGCTACACCTTC
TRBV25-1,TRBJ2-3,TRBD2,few,CASSGLAGGITDTQYF,TGTGCCAGCAGTGGATTGGCGGGAGGAATCACAGATACGCAGTATTTT
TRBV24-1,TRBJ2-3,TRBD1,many,CATSPPGRGKKDTQYF,TGTGCCACCAGTCCCCCGGGCAGGGGGAAGAAGGATACGCAGTATTTT
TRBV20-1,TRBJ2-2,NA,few,CSARPGAIGELFF,TGCAGTGCTAGACCGGGGGCGATCGGGGAGCTGTTTTTT
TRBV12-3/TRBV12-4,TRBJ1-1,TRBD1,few,CASSKAGGEAFF,TGTGCCAGCTCAAAGGCAGGGGGAGAAGCTTTCTTT
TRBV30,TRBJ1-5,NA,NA,CAWSPTNWQPQHF,TGTGCCTGGAGTCCCACTAATTGGCAGCCCCAGCATTTT
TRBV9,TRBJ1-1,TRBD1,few,CASSSWTGEAFF,TGTGCCAGCAGCTCCTGGACAGGTGAAGCTTTCTTT
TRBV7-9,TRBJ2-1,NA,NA,CASSLAQGGYNYNEQFF,TGTGCCAGCAGCTTGGCCCAGGGGGGGTATAACTACAATGAGCAGTTCTTC
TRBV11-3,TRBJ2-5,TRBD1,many,CASSLQKRDRGHETQYF,TGTGCCAGCAGCTTACAAAAGCGGGACAGGGGGCACGAGACCCAGTACTTC
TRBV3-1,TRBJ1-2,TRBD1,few,CASSHHTTGQNGYTF,TGTGCCAGCAGCCATCACACGACAGGGCAGAATGGCTACACCTTC
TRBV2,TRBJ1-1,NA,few,CASSEAGGRAFF,TGTGCCAGCAGTGAAGCGGGAGGACGGGCTTTCTTT
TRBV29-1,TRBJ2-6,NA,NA,CSVPSGAGANVLTF,TGCAGCGTTCCTTCCGGGGCCGGGGCCAACGTCCTGACTTTC
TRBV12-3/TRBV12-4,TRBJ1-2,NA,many,CASSTREEGGYTF,TGTGCCAGCAGTACCAGGGAGGAGGGTGGCTACACCTTC
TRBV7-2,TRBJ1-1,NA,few,CASSLLFNTEAFF,TGTGCCAGCAGCCTGTTGTTCAACACTGAAGCTTTCTTT
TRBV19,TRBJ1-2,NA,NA,CASSRGSSGYTF,TGTGCCAGTAGTAGGGGATCGAGTGGCTACACCTTC
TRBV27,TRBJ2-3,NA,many,CASSRLDPDTQYF,TGTGCCAGCAGTCGACTAGACCCAGATACGCAGTATTTT
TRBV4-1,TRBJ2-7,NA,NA,CASSQGQIGNYEQYF,TGCGCCAGCAGCCAAGGACAGATAGGAAACTACGAGCAGTACTTC